This paragraph reports one TCR beta chain. Germline values: CDR1 MNHNY, CDR2 SVGAGI (reference sequence). The CDR3 spans 12 residues. V was shortened by 10 bases and J by 3 bases, with 13 bases between the two germline ends. MiXCR, run by TCRdb on the RT-PCR reads, gives a single entry per CDR3 protein. The sample lists more than 500,000 distinct CDR3 sequences, about 11% occurring once. The source of the sample is a study of response to subunit inactivated influenza vaccine. The data also belong to a second study, concerning T cells expressing NK-cell markers. This second study says: 5'RACE template switching built TCR beta cDNA with unique molecular identifiers. The contribution of dominant NKG2C+ clonotypes to CD8+ T cells in six donors was roughly 1.0-7.5%.

Material: PBMCs from blood, obtained on the day of vaccination. The chain joins TRBV6-6 to TRBJ2-7; a possible D gene is TRBD2 (6 bases). This clonotype was obtained from a man in his fifties who received an inactivated influenza vaccine. The CDR3, as DNA: TGTGCCACCAACGAGGGAGGCTACGAGCAGTACTTC. Residues: CATNEGGYEQYF.